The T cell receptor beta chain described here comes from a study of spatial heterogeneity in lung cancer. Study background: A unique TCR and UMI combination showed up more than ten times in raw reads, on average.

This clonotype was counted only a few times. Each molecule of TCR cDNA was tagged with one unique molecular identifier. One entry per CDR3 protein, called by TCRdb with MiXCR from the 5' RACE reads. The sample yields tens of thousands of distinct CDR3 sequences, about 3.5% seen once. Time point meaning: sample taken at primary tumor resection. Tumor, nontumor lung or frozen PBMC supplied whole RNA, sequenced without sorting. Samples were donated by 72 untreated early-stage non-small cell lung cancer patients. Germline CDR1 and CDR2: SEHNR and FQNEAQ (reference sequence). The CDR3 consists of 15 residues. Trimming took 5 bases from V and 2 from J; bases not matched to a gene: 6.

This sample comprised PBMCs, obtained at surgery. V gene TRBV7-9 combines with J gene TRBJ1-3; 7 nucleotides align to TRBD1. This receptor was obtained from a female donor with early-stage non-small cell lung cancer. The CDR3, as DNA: TGTGCCAGCAGCCTCCGACAGGGCGCTGGAAACACCATATATTTT. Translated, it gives CASSLRQGAGNTIYF.